The 18 T cell receptor beta chains given below trace back to one sample, sequenced in a study of shared clonotypes between healthy human individuals. Sequencing was performed with immunoSEQ multiplex PCR; in TCRdb, only in-frame clones are kept and a portion is missing. The sample lists roughly 490,000 clones; 60% to 85% were seen once. Sequenced input: PBMCs. The receptor set was obtained from a woman in her forties in good health. Some clones in this sample may be carry-over from other donors' samples.

This clone was recorded at least ten times. CDR3 region: CASSESSRSYEQYF. The CDR3 DNA reads as TGCGCCAGCAGTGAGTCCAGTCGCTCCTACGAGCAGTACTTC. The chain has TRBV10-1 and TRBJ2-7; D not resolved. Germline values: CDR1 WNHNN, CDR2 SYGVQD (reference sequence). V was clipped by 0 bases and J by 0 bases, with 6 bases between them. There are 14 residues in the CDR3.

The J gene is TRBJ2-7, the V gene TRBV30; TRBD2 matches 15 bases. Germline V gene data show CDR1 as GTSNPN and CDR2 as SVGIG (reference sequence). V shed 3 bases and J 3 bases; nucleotides not matched to a gene: 15. The CDR3 has 19 residues. CDR3 sequence reads: CAWRASLGLAGGRGYEQYF. The CDR3 DNA follows: TGTGCCTGGAGGGCCTCCTTGGGACTAGCGGGAGGTAGGGGCTACGAGCAGTACTTC.

This rearrangement joins TRBV4-1 to TRBJ2-1; TRBD2 agrees at 9 bases. Germline CDR1 reads MGHRA; CDR2 reads YSYEKL. The CDR3 totals 15 residues. J gave up 4 bases and V 4 bases, and 5 bases lay outside the gene matches. The CDR3 DNA reads TGCGCCAGCAGCCCAAAGCTAGCGGGGTACAATGAGCAGTTCTTC. Protein product: CASSPKLAGYNEQFF.

This clone was observed at least ten times. V gene TRBV9 combines with J gene TRBJ2-4; a weak D match, TRBD1 (6 bases). The V end lost 4 bases, the J end lost 8 bases, and 19 bases lay between the germline ends. The CDR3 sequence is 15 residues long. Per the germline V gene, CDR1 is SGDLS and CDR2 is YYNGEE. The CDR3 region has the DNA TGTGCCAGCAGCCCGGGACCCCAAGAGGGGGACATTCAGTACTTC. Encoded protein: CASSPGPQEGDIQYF.

Only a few counts were recorded for this clone. This chain links TRBV28 with TRBJ2-1; 16 positions match TRBD2. The J segment lost 2 bases and the V segment lost 6 bases, leaving 10 bases of the junction unmatched. The CDR3 is 19 residues long. Germline CDR1 MDHEN, CDR2 SYDVKM. This CDR3 is CASSPGLAGGPRTYNEQFF. In DNA, the CDR3 is TGTGCCAGCAGCCCGGGACTAGCGGGAGGGCCGCGAACCTACAATGAGCAGTTCTTC.

The gene calls are TRBV5-1 and TRBJ2-7, with no clear D. The length of the CDR3 is 14 residues. Trimming pared 7 bases from V and 0 bases from J, leaving 14 bases between. Germline CDR1 is SGHRS and CDR2 is YFSETQ. The CDR3 DNA follows: TGCGCCAGCCTGATGGACCTGAGCTCCTACGAGCAGTACTTC. Translated, it gives CASLMDLSSYEQYF.

This clone was counted between two and nine times. The V and J genes are TRBV28 and TRBJ1-1, with D tentatively TRBD1 (5 bases). Looked up from germline, CDR1 is MDHEN and CDR2 is SYDVKM. Trimming removed 8 bases from V and 1 base from J, with 23 bases in between. The CDR3 sequence is 17 residues long. This CDR3 reads CASLKLLGTQSNTEAFF. The CDR3 DNA reads TGTGCCAGCCTAAAACTTCTGGGGACTCAATCGAACACTGAAGCTTTCTTT. The full variable domain, with the rest looked up from reference TRBV28 and TRBJ1-1, is DVKVTQSSRYLVKRTGEKVFLECVQDMDHENMFWYRQDPGLGLRLIYFSYDVKMKEKGDIPEGYSVSREKKERFSLILESASTNQTSMYLCASLKLLGTQSNTEAFFGQGTRLTVV.

The rearrangement links TRBV13 to TRBJ2-3, with D perhaps TRBD1 or TRBD2 (5 bases each). Trimming removed 5 bases at V and 5 bases at J, with 17 bases between. There are 15 residues in the CDR3. Germline CDR1 reads PRHDT; CDR2 reads FYEKMQ (reference sequence). The CDR3 DNA sequence: TGTGCCAGCAGCGCATCCGGGACCGCCGGAGATACGCAGTATTTT. Its translation is CASSASGTAGDTQYF.

The rearrangement links TRBV14 to TRBJ2-7; 11 nucleotides agree with TRBD2. This CDR3 has 16 residues. Germline CDR1 and CDR2: SGHDN and FVKESK. Trimming at V came to 2 bases and at J to 2 bases, leaving 5 bases not matched to a gene. The CDR3 protein is CASSQLTSGVAYEQYF. CDR3 sequence (DNA): TGTGCCAGCAGCCAATTGACTAGCGGGGTTGCCTACGAGCAGTACTTC.

The chain has TRBV9 and TRBJ2-7; no reliable D call. V was trimmed by 4 bases and J by 3 bases, leaving 14 bases between them. Germline lookup yields CDR1 SGDLS and CDR2 YYNGEE. This CDR3 comprises 14 residues. CDR3: CASSPVNSIYEQYF. CDR3 in DNA: TGTGCCAGCAGCCCCGTTAACTCCATCTACGAGCAGTACTTC.

This clone was recorded only once. Within the sample, other DNA sequences also encode this same CDR3. The V gene is TRBV28, the J gene TRBJ2-7, with D hard to call. The V gene's germline CDR1 is MDHEN and CDR2 SYDVKM. The CDR3 has 12 amino acids. Deletions cut 5 bases from V and 4 bases from J, with 9 bases between. The CDR3 DNA sequence: TGTGCCAGCAGTCCCTGGGGTTACGAGCAGTACTTC. Encoded protein: CASSPWGYEQYF.

On this clone: This may be a read error, as it is one base from a much larger clone. The rearrangement joins TRBV29-1 to TRBJ2-3; D remains unclear. The closer fit of TRBJ1-5 to the DNA end suggests the J call may be wrong. Germline assignment: CDR1 SQVTM and CDR2 ANQGSEA. The CDR3 is 15 residues long. The CDR3 protein is CSVGRPDSSTDTQHF. CDR3 bases: TGCAGCGTTGGACGGCCCGACTCTAGCACAGATACGCAGCATTTT.

This clone was seen more than once but under ten times. The V gene is TRBV29-1, the J gene TRBJ1-2; maybe TRBD1 (6 bases). In germline, CDR1 is SQVTM, CDR2 ANQGSEA. Trimming removed 5 bases at V and 1 base at J, with 14 bases between. This CDR3 contains 14 residues. CDR3 sequence: CSVRAGDFNYGYTF. The DNA for the CDR3 is TGCAGCGTTCGGGCAGGGGATTTTAACTATGGCTACACCTTC.

This clone has only one observation. The rearrangement uses TRBV6-1 and TRBJ2-6; 7 bases align to TRBD2. The CDR3 runs 14 residues. With V trimmed by 7 bases and J by 0 bases, 0 bases remained unmatched. CDR1 MNHNS and CDR2 SASEGT come from the germline V gene. This CDR3 reads CASTGGSGANVLTF. DNA for the CDR3: TGTGCCAGCACGGGGGGCTCTGGGGCCAACGTCCTGACTTTC.

This clone appeared a few times. The chain uses TRBV10-2 and TRBJ2-7; D may be TRBD2 (6 bases). Germline CDR1 WSHSY, CDR2 SAAADI. Trimming stripped 2 bases from V and 3 bases from J, with 17 bases between. CDR3 length: 16 amino acids. This CDR3 is CASSEPKGGGSYEQYF. The DNA of the CDR3 is TGCGCCAGCAGTGAGCCCAAGGGAGGAGGGAGCTACGAGCAGTACTTC.

This clone has more than one count but fewer than ten. The chain is built from TRBV7-9 and TRBJ1-3; no clear D. The germline V and J ends were trimmed by 7 bases and 2 bases, with 6 bases remaining between them. Germline V gene sequence: CDR1 SEHNR, CDR2 FQNEAQ (reference sequence). The CDR3 is made up of 12 amino acids. The CDR3 protein is CASTNTGNTIYF. The CDR3 nucleotides are TGTGCCAGCACCAACACTGGAAACACCATATATTTT.

This chain uses TRBV25-1 with TRBJ2-7, with TRBD1 matching 7 bases. This CDR3 has 14 amino acids. Trimming cost V 2 bases and J 5 bases; bases outside gene matches: 6. Germline CDR1 and CDR2: MGHDK and SYGVNS. The CDR3 spells CASSEPGQTNEQYF. CDR3 nucleotides: TGTGCCAGCAGTGAACCGGGACAGACCAACGAGCAGTACTTC.

Comments on this clone: A much larger clonotype is one base distant, so this may be a read error. This chain uses TRBV7-3 with TRBJ2-1, with a tentative D call TRBD1 (6 bases). The CDR3 has 13 amino acids. CDR1 is SGHTA and CDR2 is FQGTGA in the germline V gene. V dropped 4 bases and J dropped 4 bases, with 8 bases sitting between them. CDR3 amino acids: CASSSGQYNEQFF. In nucleotides, the CDR3 is TGTGCCAGCAGCTCCGGACAGTACAATGAGCAGTTCTTC.